One and the same sample provided the 17 T cell receptor beta chains below, sequenced in a study of T cell responses to AZD1222 COVID-19 vaccine. Assay used: immunoSEQ multiplex PCR; TCRdb lists only in-frame clones, some missing. This table has under 200,000 clones, about 90% appearing once. The material sequenced was peripheral blood, taken on day 0 of AZD1222 vaccination. Source of these receptors: an adult in good health.

The CDR3 here is CASSHHRTVRGGYGYTF. CDR3 sequence (DNA): TGTGCCAGCAGCCACCATAGGACAGTTCGGGGTGGGTATGGCTACACCTTC. This chain joins TRBV3-1 (or the pseudogene TRBV3-2) and TRBJ1-2, with D possibly matching TRBD1 (6 bases). Germline values: CDR1 LGHDT, CDR2 YNNKEL (reference sequence). V lost 3 bases, J lost 5 bases, and 22 bases lay in between. The CDR3 loop spans 17 amino acids.

The chain couples TRBV5-1 to TRBJ1-4; a weak D match, TRBD1 (6 bases). V lost 2 bases to trimming and J lost 5 bases, with 10 bases between them. The CDR3 is 14 residues long. Germline V gene data show CDR1 as SGHRS and CDR2 as YFSETQ. The CDR3 DNA sequence: TGCGCCAGCAGCTTTGGGGGCGGGAATGAAAAACTGTTTTTT. Its translation: CASSFGGGNEKLFF.

The chain couples TRBV15 to TRBJ1-4; D gene unclear. The V end lost 7 bases, the J end lost 2 bases, and 8 bases lay between the germline ends. The CDR3 is 13 amino acids. Germline V lookup: CDR1 LNHNV, CDR2 YYDKDF (reference sequence). The CDR3 bases are TGTGCCACCAAGCAGCGCACTAATGAAAAACTGTTTTTT. This codes for CATKQRTNEKLFF.

The rearrangement joins TRBV28 to TRBJ2-7; D gene unclear. The V gene lost 3 bases and the J gene lost 1 base, with 7 bases spanning the gap. The CDR3 has 13 amino acids. Germline-derived CDR1 and CDR2 are MDHEN and SYDVKM. CDR3 in amino acids: CASSFTRSYEQYF. The DNA of the CDR3 is TGTGCCAGCAGTTTTACCAGGTCCTACGAGCAGTACTTC.

The chain uses TRBV7-9 and TRBJ2-1; D is possibly TRBD2 (5 bases). Germline V gives CDR1 SEHNR, CDR2 FQNEAQ (reference sequence). The CDR3 is 13 residues long. The V and J ends lost 5 bases and 2 bases respectively, with 7 bases between them. The CDR3 reads CASSPGTYNEQFF. DNA of the CDR3: TGTGCCAGCAGCCCCGGGACCTACAATGAGCAGTTCTTC.

The chain uses TRBV29-1 and TRBJ2-1, with 13 positions matching TRBD2. Germline values: CDR1 SQVTM, CDR2 ANQGSEA. This CDR3 region has 14 residues. The trim removed 6 bases at V and 8 bases at J, leaving 7 bases unmatched. The CDR3 sequence: CSVELAGGPDEQFF. For the CDR3, the DNA is TGCAGCGTCGAACTAGCGGGAGGGCCGGATGAGCAGTTCTTC.

This clone was seen once. CDR3: CASSLGLSRGLEAFF. The CDR3 DNA reads as TGTGCCAGCAGCTTGGGGTTAAGCAGGGGCCTTGAAGCTTTCTTT. V gene TRBV5-8 combines with J gene TRBJ1-1, with D possibly being TRBD1 (6 bases). Germline loops: CDR1 SGHTS, CDR2 YDEGEE. V was shortened by 0 bases and J by 7 bases, with 16 bases between the two germline ends. This CDR3 is built from 15 residues.

The genes are TRBV28 and TRBJ2-1; D might be TRBD2 (6 bases). The germline V gene encodes CDR1 MDHEN and CDR2 SYDVKM. The CDR3 has 16 residues. Deletions cut 8 bases from V and 0 bases from J, with 17 bases between. Here the CDR3 reads CASPPRRGDSYNEQFF. Here the CDR3 DNA reads TGTGCCAGCCCCCCCCGTCGCGGGGACTCCTACAATGAGCAGTTCTTC.

As regards this clone: Other DNA sequences in this specimen translate into the identical CDR3. The V gene is TRBV11-1, the J gene TRBJ2-7; D perhaps matches TRBD1 (6 bases). From germline, CDR1 is SGHAT and CDR2 FQDESV (reference sequence). The V end was cut by 1 base, the J end by 1 base, with 8 bases between. This CDR3 region has 14 residues. The CDR3 DNA is TGTGCCAGCAGCTTAGGACAGGCTTCCTACGAGCAGTACTTC. Translated, it gives CASSLGQASYEQYF. Looking up the rest from reference TRBV11-1 and TRBJ2-7 gives the full variable domain: EAEVAQSPRYKITEKSQAVAFWCDPISGHATLYWYRQILGQGPELLVQFQDESVVDDSQLPKDRFSAERLKGVDSTLKIQPAELGDSAMYLCASSLGQASYEQYFGPGTRLTVT.

The chain carries TRBV7-9 and TRBJ1-1; D is unclear. The germline V and J ends were trimmed by 3 bases and 6 bases, with 11 bases remaining between them. The CDR3 spans 13 residues. Germline values: CDR1 SEHNR, CDR2 FQNEAQ (reference sequence). CDR3 sequence: CASSLILGSEAFF. The CDR3 bases are TGTGCCAGCAGCTTGATCTTAGGTTCTGAAGCTTTCTTT. Together with reference TRBV7-9 and TRBJ1-1, the CDR3 gives the full variable domain: DTGVSQNPRHKITKRGQNVTFRCDPISEHNRLYWYRQTLGQGPEFLTYFQNEAQLEKSRLLSDRFSAERPKGSFSTLEIQRTEQGDSAMYLCASSLILGSEAFFGQGTRLTVV.

This chain uses TRBV6-5 with TRBJ2-1; 8 bases align to TRBD2. Germline loops: CDR1 MNHEY, CDR2 SVGAGI. The trim removed 2 bases at V and 8 bases at J, leaving 5 bases unmatched. This CDR3 is built from 14 residues. The CDR3 here is CASSYGREVDEQFF. The CDR3 coding sequence is TGTGCCAGCAGTTACGGGCGGGAGGTTGATGAGCAGTTCTTC.

In nucleotides, the CDR3 is TGTGCCAGCAGCAAAATCCTACAGGGGCGTCTCTCCGAGCAGTACTTC. Encoded protein: CASSKILQGRLSEQYF. The V gene is TRBV5-5, the J gene TRBJ2-7, with TRBD1 matching over 7 bases. Per the germline V gene, CDR1 is SGHKS and CDR2 is YYEKEE (reference sequence). With V trimmed by 4 bases and J by 6 bases, 16 bases remained unmatched. The CDR3 loop spans 16 amino acids.

The chain joins TRBV5-1 to TRBJ2-2; 7 bases fit TRBD1. Germline V gene lookup returns CDR1 SGHRS and CDR2 YFSETQ. This CDR3 is built from 14 residues. The ends lost 0 bases at V and 4 bases at J; junction bases unmatched: 0. The DNA for the CDR3 is TGCGCCAGCAGCTTGGGACAGGGCACCGGGGAGCTGTTTTTT. Translating gives CASSLGQGTGELFF. Full variable domain (remainder filled in from reference TRBV5-1 and TRBJ2-2): KAGVTQTPRYLIKTRGQQVTLSCSPISGHRSVSWYQQTPGQGLQFLFEYFSETQRNKGNFPGRFSGRQFSNSRSEMNVSTLELGDSALYLCASSLGQGTGELFFGEGSRLTVL.

The rearrangement links TRBV28 to TRBJ1-2; D gene unclear. Trimming removed 5 bases from V and 4 bases from J, with 8 bases in between. The CDR3 loop spans 12 amino acids. CDR1 MDHEN and CDR2 SYDVKM come from the germline V gene. The CDR3 DNA reads TGTGCCAGCAGTCCAAACCTCTATGGCTACACCTTC. This translates into CASSPNLYGYTF.

V usage is TRBV4-1 and J usage is TRBJ2-7; 7 nucleotides align to TRBD2. Germline V gives CDR1 MGHRA, CDR2 YSYEKL. The CDR3 is 17 amino acids. Losses at the gene ends were 4 bases for V and 0 bases for J; bases not matched to a gene: 12. The CDR3 DNA reads as TGCGCCAGCAGCCGAAACCCGCTAGCGGTCGGCTCCTACGAGCAGTACTTC. Translated, it gives CASSRNPLAVGSYEQYF.

This chain uses TRBV2 with TRBJ1-1; D might be TRBD1 (5 bases). The germline V gene encodes CDR1 SNHLY and CDR2 FYNNEI. The CDR3 contains 12 residues. Trimming removed 6 bases from V and 8 bases from J, with 13 bases in between. The CDR3 nucleotides are TGTGCCAGCAGACACGACAGCCAAGAAGCTTTCTTT. This encodes CASRHDSQEAFF.

This clone appeared once. The chain joins TRBV28 to TRBJ1-5, with D maybe TRBD1 (5 bases). Per germline, CDR1 MDHEN and CDR2 SYDVKM. V gave up 7 bases and J gave up 0 bases, with 10 bases separating them. The CDR3 contains 14 residues. The CDR3, as DNA: TGTGCCAGCACCCAGGGTTTTAGCAATCAGCCCCAGCATTTT. Protein: CASTQGFSNQPQHF.